This TCR beta chain is from a study of OX40 agonist ivuxolimab in advanced cancers. Across the study: Patients were dosed with the agonistic anti-OX40 (CD134) antibody ivuxolimab. Study results and limitations: At 0.1-3.0 mg/kg, partial responders had clonal expansion among the lowest observed.

TCRdb's copy holds only in-frame clones and misses some; the assay was immunoSEQ multiplex PCR. The data contain about 48,000 clones, 80% to 90% of them singletons. The study sampled blood at baseline, cycle 4 day 1, and cycle 7 day 1. Comment on this clone: The antigen is unknown.

V lost 0 bases and J lost 6; bases outside the gene matches: 6. Germline CDR1 SGHTA, CDR2 FQGNSA. The CDR3 is 16 amino acids. The sequencing used CD4+ or CD8+ T cells sorted from blood, collected in a trial of the OX40 agonist ivuxolimab. J is TRBJ1-5 and V is TRBV7-2, with 9 bases that match TRBD1. The source is an adult with an advanced solid tumor such as melanoma, head and neck, liver or kidney cancer. CDR3 sequence reads: CASSLALGTGLQPQHF. As DNA, the CDR3 is TGTGCCAGCAGCTTAGCTCTCGGGACAGGGCTTCAGCCCCAGCATTTT.